The 14 T cell receptor beta chains presented below share a single source sample, sequenced in a study of blood T cells in healthy people across ages. Alongside a J-beta primer mix, a sample-barcoded 5' primer served in a second PCR lasting roughly 6 to 11 cycles. One entry per CDR3 protein results from TCRdb running MiXCR on the 5' RACE reads. This table has about 830,000 distinct CDR3 sequences, roughly 50% appearing once. The sequencing sample was made of blood. The receptors stem from a man aged 30-40 years in good health.

At least ten counts were recorded for this clonotype. The gene calls are TRBV29-1 and TRBJ2-4, with TRBD1 identical over 8 bases. CDR1 and CDR2 (germline): SQVTM, ANQGSEA. The CDR3 consists of 16 residues. V gave up 3 bases and J gave up 6 bases; unmatched junction bases: 13. The CDR3 DNA sequence: TGCAGCGTTGATTCCCGGGGACAGGACGGTACAAACATTCAGTACTTC. Its protein product is CSVDSRGQDGTNIQYF.

The chain recombines TRBV28 with TRBJ2-7; 12 bases are shared with TRBD2. Germline V CDR1 and CDR2: MDHEN, SYDVKM. CDR3 size: 16 residues. Losses at the gene ends were 6 bases for V and 9 bases for J; bases not matched to a gene: 15. CDR3 DNA: TGTGCCAGCAGCCTGGGGACTAGCGGGTCGCAATGGCGGCAGTACTTC. This gives the protein CASSLGTSGSQWRQYF.

This chain joins TRBV29-1 and TRBJ2-1; 9 nucleotides align to TRBD1. CDR1 and CDR2 (germline): SQVTM, ANQGSEA. This CDR3 has 14 amino acids. V gave up 6 bases and J gave up 13 bases; unmatched junction bases: 16. CDR3 sequence (DNA): TGCAGCGTCGGGACAGGGTATCTGAGGGAGACCCAGTTCTTC. Encoded protein: CSVGTGYLRETQFF.

This clonotype was detected only once. The chain combines TRBV29-1 with TRBJ1-1, with D perhaps matching TRBD1 (6 bases). From germline, CDR1 is SQVTM and CDR2 ANQGSEA. The CDR3 has 12 amino acids. V gave up 6 bases and J gave up 0 bases, with 8 bases separating them. CDR3 DNA: TGCAGCGTCACAGGGCTGAACACTGAAGCTTTCTTT. Translation gives CSVTGLNTEAFF.

V and J are TRBV6-5 and TRBJ2-3, with D hard to call. The germline V gene encodes CDR1 MNHEY and CDR2 SVGAGI. The CDR3 has 13 residues. The V end was cut by 2 bases, the J end by 5 bases, with 8 bases between. The CDR3 coding sequence is TGTGCCAGCAGTTACAGGGCAAGAGATACGCAGTATTTT. Translated, it gives CASSYRARDTQYF.

The rearrangement uses TRBV5-5 and TRBJ2-3; the D gene could be TRBD1 or TRBD2 (5 bases each). Trimming cost V 4 bases and J 4 bases, with 10 bases left between them. In germline, CDR1 is SGHKS, CDR2 YYEKEE (reference sequence). The CDR3 spans 13 residues. DNA of the CDR3: TGTGCCAGCAGCACGGGGCTTGCAGATACGCAGTATTTT. Its protein is CASSTGLADTQYF.

The chain joins TRBV12-3 or TRBV12-4 to TRBJ2-2; 8 nucleotides align to TRBD2. The CDR3 runs 13 residues. V dropped 5 bases and J dropped 6; count of bases not matched to a gene: 2. CDR3 DNA sequence: TGTGCCAGCAGTACGGGGGGGTCCGGGGAGCTGTTTTTT. Amino acids: CASSTGGSGELFF.

The chain couples TRBV13 to TRBJ2-3; a possible D gene is TRBD2 (6 bases). From germline, CDR1 is PRHDT and CDR2 FYEKMQ (reference sequence). V lost 7 bases, J lost 9 bases, and 20 bases lay in between. This CDR3 has 14 amino acids. CDR3 region: CASTDSLPGETQYF. The CDR3 nucleotides are TGTGCCAGCACCGATTCGCTCCCGGGGGAAACGCAGTATTTT. The variable domain in full, completed from reference TRBV13 and TRBJ2-3, reads AAGVIQSPRHLIKEKRETATLKCYPIPRHDTVYWYQQGPGQDPQFLISFYEKMQSDKGSIPDRFSAQQFSDYHSELNMSSLELGDSALYFCASTDSLPGETQYFGPGTRLTVL.

This clonotype came up once. The CDR3: CASSQQTKMGRGAAEKLFF. The CDR3, as DNA: TGCGCCAGCAGCCAGCAAACCAAGATGGGGCGAGGGGCTGCTGAAAAACTGTTTTTT. The chain couples TRBV4-3 to TRBJ1-4; TRBD1 might be the D (5 bases). CDR1 and CDR2 from the germline V gene are LGHNA and YSLEER. The CDR3 loop spans 19 amino acids. V lost 3 bases and J 7 bases, leaving 27 bases between the germline ends.

There are a few counts of this clonotype. The J gene is TRBJ2-7, the V gene TRBV20-1; D gene uncertain. There are 15 residues in the CDR3. The V gene's germline CDR1 is DFQATT and CDR2 SNEGSKA (reference sequence). Trimming removed 3 bases from V and 4 bases from J, with 19 bases in between. CDR3 sequence: CSASRPGTISYEQYF. The DNA of the CDR3 is TGCAGTGCTAGTCGGCCGGGTACAATTTCTTACGAGCAGTACTTC.

Here the CDR3 reads CSVGTKGRGEQYF. The CDR3, as DNA: TGCAGCGTTGGGACGAAAGGACGCGGCGAGCAGTACTTC. The chain links TRBV29-1 to TRBJ2-7; D is undetermined. CDR1 is SQVTM and CDR2 is ANQGSEA in the germline V gene. This CDR3 is 13 amino acids long. Trimming stripped 4 bases from V and 6 bases from J, with 16 bases between.

The chain links TRBV6-5 to TRBJ2-3; possibly TRBD2 for D (5 bases). Germline-derived CDR1 and CDR2 are MNHEY and SVGAGI. V was shortened by 11 bases and J by 2 bases, with 11 bases between the two germline ends. There are 12 residues in the CDR3. The CDR3 nucleotides read TGTGCCGGCGGGCAGCCCACAGATACGCAGTATTTT. This codes for CAGGQPTDTQYF.

This rearrangement joins TRBV5-1 to TRBJ2-7; D may be TRBD1 (6 bases). This CDR3 region has 15 residues. Trimming took off 2 bases at V and 3 bases at J, with 15 bases between the two ends. The germline gives CDR1 SGHRS, CDR2 YFSETQ. CDR3 nucleotide sequence: TGCGCCAGCAGCTTAAGGGGGTACGTAGACTACGAGCAGTACTTC. Amino acid sequence: CASSLRGYVDYEQYF.

This sequence joins TRBV7-9 and TRBJ2-4; tentatively, D is TRBD1 (6 bases). TRBJ2-7 explains the end of the DNA better; the J call may be wrong. CDR1 and CDR2 (germline): SEHNR, FQNEAQ (reference sequence). The CDR3 sequence is 15 residues long. In DNA, the CDR3 is TGTGCCAGCAGCTTAACTACGACAGGTTCGAACGAGCAGTACTTC. It is translated as CASSLTTTGSNEQYF.